This T cell receptor beta chain was identified in a study of cytomegalovirus exposure and HLA in healthy donors. Study-wide results and limits: Accounts indicate the classifier identified cytomegalovirus status with strong specificity and sensitivity. The authors enumerated over 150 TCR beta chains as linked to cytomegalovirus.

This clone was detected only once. Its target is not known. V trimming: 5 bases; J trimming: 2 bases; junction bases outside the gene matches: 3. The CDR3 extends over 15 amino acids. CDR1 ENHRY and CDR2 SYGVKD come from the germline V gene. The donors formed part of the approximately 130-subject validation cohort, distinct from the roughly 700-subject first cohort. Generated by immunoSEQ multiplex PCR, the TCRdb table keeps only in-frame clones and is missing some. This table holds roughly 100,000 clones, more than 85% found once. The chain uses TRBV10-3 and TRBJ2-1; 10 positions agree with TRBD2. Sequenced: PBMCs. The origin of this receptor is a woman younger than 30 in good health and CMV-seropositive. CDR3 sequence (DNA): TGTGCCATCAGTCCCGGACTAGCGGCCTACAATGAGCAGTTCTTC. This sequence encodes CAISPGLAAYNEQFF.